The 8 T cell receptor beta chains reported below all come from one sample, sequenced in a study of cytomegalovirus exposure and HLA in healthy donors. PCR employed 60 Vbeta and 13 Jbeta primers. Repertoires were generated with immunoSEQ multiplex PCR, while TCRdb's copy carries only in-frame clones and drops some. The sample holds tens of thousands of clones. Sequenced sample: PBMCs. The receptor set was obtained from a man in his fifties in good health and CMV-seropositive.

V and J are TRBV6-4 and TRBJ1-4; possible D gene TRBD1, 5 bases. The CDR3 runs to 13 residues. Germline CDR1 and CDR2: MRHNA and SNTAGT. The V end lost 8 bases, the J end lost 7 bases, and 14 bases lay between the germline ends. DNA for the CDR3: TGTGCCAGCGAGGACACAGAAGGTGAAAAACTGTTTTTT. Its protein is CASEDTEGEKLFF.

J is TRBJ2-1 and V is TRBV14; no firm D call. Germline V gives CDR1 SGHDN, CDR2 FVKESK. This CDR3 has 12 residues. The germline V and J ends were trimmed by 2 bases and 4 bases, with 3 bases remaining between them. The CDR3 DNA follows: TGTGCCAGCAGCCAACAATACAATGAGCAGTTCTTC. Its protein is CASSQQYNEQFF.

The CDR3 DNA sequence: TGCGCCAGCAGCCAAGGGACTGAGGCTAGTGAAGCTTTCTTT. Its protein is CASSQGTEASEAFF. The chain recombines TRBV4-3 with TRBJ1-1, with D unclear. CDR1 LGHNA and CDR2 YSLEER come from the germline V gene. This CDR3 has 14 amino acids. V lost 1 base, J lost 7 bases, and 13 bases lay in between.

The chain is built from TRBV4-3 and TRBJ2-3, with TRBD1 matching over 7 bases. CDR3 length equals 17 residues. The germline gives CDR1 LGHNA, CDR2 YSLEER. V dropped 1 base and J dropped 0; count of bases not matched to a gene: 7. This CDR3 reads CASSQGDRLSSTDTQYF. The CDR3 DNA reads TGCGCCAGCAGCCAAGGGGACAGACTCTCTAGCACAGATACGCAGTATTTT.

This chain links TRBV11-2 with TRBJ2-5; a weak D match, TRBD1 (6 bases). This CDR3 has 15 amino acids. With 5 bases removed from V and 7 bases from J, the gap between germline ends came to 20 bases. Germline CDR1 and CDR2: SGHAT and FQNNGV. The DNA for the CDR3 is TGTGCCAGCAGCCCCCTGACAGGCATCCAGATGACCCAGTACTTC. Translating it yields CASSPLTGIQMTQYF. Using reference TRBV11-2 and TRBJ2-5 for the parts outside the CDR3, the full variable domain is EAGVAQSPRYKIIEKRQSVAFWCNPISGHATLYWYQQILGQGPKLLIQFQNNGVVDDSQLPKDRFSAERLKGVDSTLKIQPAKLEDSAVYLCASSPLTGIQMTQYFGPGTRLLVL.

The genes are TRBV28 and TRBJ1-1, with D maybe TRBD1 (6 bases). CDR3 length equals 12 residues. Deletions cut 5 bases from V and 10 bases from J, with 14 bases between. Germline loops: CDR1 MDHEN, CDR2 SYDVKM. The CDR3 region has the DNA TGTGCCAGCAGTCTACAGGGTCCGGGAGCTTTCTTT. This codes for CASSLQGPGAFF.

The chain recombines TRBV30 with TRBJ1-2; 9 bases fit TRBD1. CDR3 length: 16 residues. The germline CDR1 and CDR2 sequences are GTSNPN and SVGIG (reference sequence). Trimming removed 1 base from V and 5 bases from J; junction bases left unmatched: 11. This CDR3 reads CAWSAAPDRGGYGYTF. The CDR3 DNA is TGTGCCTGGAGTGCGGCCCCGGACAGGGGAGGGTATGGCTACACCTTC.

The chain combines TRBV9 with TRBJ2-1, with D unresolved. The V gene lost 0 bases and the J gene lost 3 bases, with 10 bases spanning the gap. The germline V gene encodes CDR1 SGDLS and CDR2 YYNGEE. The CDR3 spans 15 residues. The CDR3 is CASSVGVTIYNEQFF. The CDR3 coding sequence is TGTGCCAGCAGCGTAGGGGTGACAATCTACAATGAGCAGTTCTTC.